This T cell receptor beta chain comes out of a study of blood T cell repertoires in COVID-19. Trimming removed 4 bases from V and 6 bases from J, with 15 bases in between. Germline loops: CDR1 MGHDK, CDR2 SYGVNS. This CDR3 region has 14 residues. Profiling relied on immunoSEQ multiplex PCR, and the TCRdb table lists in-frame clones only, not all of them. The profile shows a few hundred thousand clones, roughly four fifths of them singletons. The TCR sequence derives from a man between 50 and 59 years old who had recovered from COVID-19. The sequencing input was PBMCs or T cells enriched from blood (not recorded which). The rearrangement links TRBV25-1 to TRBJ1-2; no reliable D call. CDR3 sequence reads: CASSASRGLDGYTF. The CDR3 coding sequence is TGTGCCAGCAGTGCCTCTCGGGGTCTCGATGGCTACACCTTC.